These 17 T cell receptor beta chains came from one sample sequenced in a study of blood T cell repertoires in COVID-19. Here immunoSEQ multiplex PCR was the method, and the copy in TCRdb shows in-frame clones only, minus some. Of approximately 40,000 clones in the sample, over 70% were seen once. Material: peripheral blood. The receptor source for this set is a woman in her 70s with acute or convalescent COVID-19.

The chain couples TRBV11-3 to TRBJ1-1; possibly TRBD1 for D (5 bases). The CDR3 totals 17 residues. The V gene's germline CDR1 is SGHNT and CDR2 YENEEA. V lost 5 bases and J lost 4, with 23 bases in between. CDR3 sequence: CASSPHFGGGFGTEAFF. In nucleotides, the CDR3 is TGTGCCAGCAGCCCCCATTTTGGGGGGGGGTTTGGCACTGAAGCTTTCTTT. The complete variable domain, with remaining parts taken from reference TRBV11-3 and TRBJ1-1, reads EAGVVQSPRYKIIEKKQPVAFWCNPISGHNTLYWYLQNLGQGPELLIRYENEEAVDDSQLPKDRFSAERLKGVDSTLKIQPAELGDSAVYLCASSPHFGGGFGTEAFFGQGTRLTVV.

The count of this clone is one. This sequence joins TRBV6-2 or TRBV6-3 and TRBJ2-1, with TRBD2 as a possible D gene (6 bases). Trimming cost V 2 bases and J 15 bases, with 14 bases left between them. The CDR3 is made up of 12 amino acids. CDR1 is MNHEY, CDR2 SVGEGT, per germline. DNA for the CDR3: TGTGCCAGCAGTTACCGACTAGGTTCGGCGTTCTTC. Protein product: CASSYRLGSAFF.

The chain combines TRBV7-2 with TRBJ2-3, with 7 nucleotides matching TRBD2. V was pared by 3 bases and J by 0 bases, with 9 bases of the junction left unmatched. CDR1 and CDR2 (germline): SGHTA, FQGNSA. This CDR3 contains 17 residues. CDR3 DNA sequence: TGTGCCAGCAGCTTGAGGCGGGCTAGCGGAAGCACAGATACGCAGTATTTT. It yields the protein CASSLRRASGSTDTQYF.

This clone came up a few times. CDR3 DNA sequence: TGTGCCAGCAGTTCCCCCTTCCAGGGACTATTAAGCAATCAGCCCCAGCATTTT. Translating gives CASSSPFQGLLSNQPQHF. This chain links TRBV6-2 or TRBV6-3 with TRBJ1-5; D might be TRBD1 (5 bases). The germline V gene has CDR1 MNHEY and CDR2 SVGEGT. Deletions cut 4 bases from V and 1 base from J, with 20 bases between. This CDR3 comprises 18 residues.

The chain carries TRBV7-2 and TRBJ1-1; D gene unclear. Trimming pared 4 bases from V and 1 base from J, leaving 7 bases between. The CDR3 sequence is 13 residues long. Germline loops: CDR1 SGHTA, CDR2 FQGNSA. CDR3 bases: TGTGCCAGCAGCTCGGTCGGGAACACTGAAGCTTTCTTT. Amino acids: CASSSVGNTEAFF.

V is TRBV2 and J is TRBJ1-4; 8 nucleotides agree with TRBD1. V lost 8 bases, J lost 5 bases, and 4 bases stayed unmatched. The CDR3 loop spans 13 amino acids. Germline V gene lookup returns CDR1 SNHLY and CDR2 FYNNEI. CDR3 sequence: CASGQGNNEKLFF. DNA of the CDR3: TGTGCCAGCGGACAGGGAAACAATGAAAAACTGTTTTTT. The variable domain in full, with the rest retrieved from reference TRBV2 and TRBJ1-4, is EPEVTQTPSHQVTQMGQEVILRCVPISNHLYFYWYRQILGQKVEFLVSFYNNEISEKSEIFDDQFSVERPDGSNFTLKIRSTKLEDSAMYFCASGQGNNEKLFFGSGTQLSVL.

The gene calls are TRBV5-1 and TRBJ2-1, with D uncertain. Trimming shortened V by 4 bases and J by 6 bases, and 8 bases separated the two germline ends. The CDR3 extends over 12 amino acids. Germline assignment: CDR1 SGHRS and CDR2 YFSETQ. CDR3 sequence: CASSDLGNEQFF. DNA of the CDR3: TGCGCCAGCAGCGACCTAGGCAATGAGCAGTTCTTC.

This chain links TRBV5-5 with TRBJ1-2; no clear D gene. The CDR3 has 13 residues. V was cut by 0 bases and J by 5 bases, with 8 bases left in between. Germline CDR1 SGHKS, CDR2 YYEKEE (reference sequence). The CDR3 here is CASSLGLEYGYTF. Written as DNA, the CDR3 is TGTGCCAGCAGCTTGGGCCTAGAATATGGCTACACCTTC.

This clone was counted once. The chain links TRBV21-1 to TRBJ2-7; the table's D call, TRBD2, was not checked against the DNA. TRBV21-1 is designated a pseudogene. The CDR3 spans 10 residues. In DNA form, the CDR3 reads TGTGCCAGCAAACCTATGAGGCAGTACGTC. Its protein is CASKPMRQYV.

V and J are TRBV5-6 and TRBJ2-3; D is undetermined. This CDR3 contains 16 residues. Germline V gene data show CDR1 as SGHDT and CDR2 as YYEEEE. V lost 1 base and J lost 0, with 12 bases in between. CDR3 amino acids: CASSLYAAPSTDTQYF. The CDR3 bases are TGTGCCAGCAGCTTGTATGCAGCGCCTAGCACAGATACGCAGTATTTT.

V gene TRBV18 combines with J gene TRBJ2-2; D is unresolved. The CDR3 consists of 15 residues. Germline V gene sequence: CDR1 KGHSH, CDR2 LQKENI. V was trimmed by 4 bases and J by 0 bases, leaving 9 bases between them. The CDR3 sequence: CASSRGSANTGELFF. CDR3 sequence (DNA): TGTGCCAGCTCACGAGGCAGCGCGAACACCGGGGAGCTGTTTTTT.

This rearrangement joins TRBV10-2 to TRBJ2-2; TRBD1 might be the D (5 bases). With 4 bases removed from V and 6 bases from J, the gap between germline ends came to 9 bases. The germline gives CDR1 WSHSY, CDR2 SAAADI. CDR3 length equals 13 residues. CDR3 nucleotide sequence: TGCGCCAGCAGTGGGGGCAAGGCCGGGGAGCTGTTTTTT. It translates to CASSGGKAGELFF.

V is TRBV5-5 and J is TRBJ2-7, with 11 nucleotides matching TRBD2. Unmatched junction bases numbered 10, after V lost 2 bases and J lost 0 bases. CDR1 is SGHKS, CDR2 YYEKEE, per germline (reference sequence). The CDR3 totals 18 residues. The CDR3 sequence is CASSFGRLAGISSYEQYV. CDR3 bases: TGTGCCAGCAGCTTCGGGAGACTAGCGGGGATCAGCTCCTACGAGCAGTACGTC.

The CDR3 sequence: CASTMDRVNTGELFF. The CDR3 nucleotides read TGTGCCAGCACCATGGACAGGGTTAACACCGGGGAGCTGTTTTTT. The chain has TRBV11-3 and TRBJ2-2; 8 bases fit TRBD1. Per the germline V gene, CDR1 is SGHNT and CDR2 is YENEEA. With V trimmed by 7 bases and J by 2 bases, 6 bases remained unmatched. The CDR3 has 15 residues. Complete variable domain (other parts from reference TRBV11-3 and TRBJ2-2): EAGVVQSPRYKIIEKKQPVAFWCNPISGHNTLYWYLQNLGQGPELLIRYENEEAVDDSQLPKDRFSAERLKGVDSTLKIQPAELGDSAVYLCASTMDRVNTGELFFGEGSRLTVL.

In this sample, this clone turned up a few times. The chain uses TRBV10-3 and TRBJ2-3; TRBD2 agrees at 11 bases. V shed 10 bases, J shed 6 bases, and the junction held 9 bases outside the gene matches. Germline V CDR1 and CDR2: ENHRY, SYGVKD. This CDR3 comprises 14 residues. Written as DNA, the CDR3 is TGTGCCACTATAGCGGGAGGGCCGTGGGATACGCAGTATTTT. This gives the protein CATIAGGPWDTQYF.

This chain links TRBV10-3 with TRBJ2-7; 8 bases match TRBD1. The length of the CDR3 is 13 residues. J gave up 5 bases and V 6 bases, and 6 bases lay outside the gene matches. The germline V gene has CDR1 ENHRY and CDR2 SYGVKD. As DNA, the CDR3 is TGTGCCATCAGGGACAGGGATCGAGACGAGCAGTACGTC. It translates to CAIRDRDRDEQYV.

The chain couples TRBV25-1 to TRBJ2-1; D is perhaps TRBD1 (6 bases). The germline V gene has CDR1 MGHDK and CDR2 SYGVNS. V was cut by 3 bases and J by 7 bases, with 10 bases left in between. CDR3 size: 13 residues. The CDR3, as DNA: TGTGCCAGCAGTGAGGGGGCGTGGAATGAGCAGTTCTTC. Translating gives CASSEGAWNEQFF. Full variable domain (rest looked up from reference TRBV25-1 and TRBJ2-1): EADIYQTPRYLVIGTGKKITLECSQTMGHDKMYWYQQDPGMELHLIHYSYGVNSTEKGDLSSESTVSRIRTEHFPLTLESARPSHTSQYLCASSEGAWNEQFFGPGTRLTVL.